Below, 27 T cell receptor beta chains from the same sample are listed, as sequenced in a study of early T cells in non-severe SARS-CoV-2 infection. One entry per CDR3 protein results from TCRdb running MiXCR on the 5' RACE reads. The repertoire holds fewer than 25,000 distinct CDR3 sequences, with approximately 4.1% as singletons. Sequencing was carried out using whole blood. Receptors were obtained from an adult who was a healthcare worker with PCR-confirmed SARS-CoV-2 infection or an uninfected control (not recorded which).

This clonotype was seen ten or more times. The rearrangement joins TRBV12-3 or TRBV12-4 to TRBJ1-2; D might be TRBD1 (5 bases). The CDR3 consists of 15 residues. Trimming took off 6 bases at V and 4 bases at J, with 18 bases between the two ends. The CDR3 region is CASRLSPRDFYGYTF. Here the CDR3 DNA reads TGTGCCAGCAGACTCAGCCCCAGGGACTTCTATGGCTACACCTTC.

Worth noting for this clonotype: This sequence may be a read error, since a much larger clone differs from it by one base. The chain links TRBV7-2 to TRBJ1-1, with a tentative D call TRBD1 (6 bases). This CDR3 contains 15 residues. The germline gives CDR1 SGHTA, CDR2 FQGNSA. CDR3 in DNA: TGTGCCAGCAGCGTAAATTCGGGACACTTCGCTGATGCTTTCTTT. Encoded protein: CASSVNSGHFADAFF.

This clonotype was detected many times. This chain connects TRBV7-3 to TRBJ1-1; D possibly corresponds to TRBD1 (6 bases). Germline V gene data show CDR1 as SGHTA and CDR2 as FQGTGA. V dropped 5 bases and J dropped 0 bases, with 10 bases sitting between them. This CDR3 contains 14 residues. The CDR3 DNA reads TGTGCCAGCAGCCCTGGACAGCTGAACACTGAAGCTTTCTTT. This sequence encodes CASSPGQLNTEAFF.

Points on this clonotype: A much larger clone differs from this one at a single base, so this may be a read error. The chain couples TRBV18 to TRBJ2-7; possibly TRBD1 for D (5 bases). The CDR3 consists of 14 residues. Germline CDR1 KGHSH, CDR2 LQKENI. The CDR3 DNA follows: TGTACCAGCTCACTCCAGGCAGGGTTCTACGAGCAGTACTTC. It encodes CTSSLQAGFYEQYF.

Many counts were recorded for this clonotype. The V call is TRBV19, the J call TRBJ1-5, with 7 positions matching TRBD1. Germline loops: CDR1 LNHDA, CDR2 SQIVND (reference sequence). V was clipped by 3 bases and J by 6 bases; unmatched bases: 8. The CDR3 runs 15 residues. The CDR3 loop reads CASSITETGSQPQHF. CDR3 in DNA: TGTGCCAGTAGTATTACCGAGACAGGGTCTCAGCCCCAGCATTTT.

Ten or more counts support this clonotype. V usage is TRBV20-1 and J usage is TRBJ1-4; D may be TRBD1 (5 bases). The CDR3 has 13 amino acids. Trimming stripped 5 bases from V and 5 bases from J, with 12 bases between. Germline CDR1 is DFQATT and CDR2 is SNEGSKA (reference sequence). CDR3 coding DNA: TGCAGTGCTCCCGGGGGGTCAAATGAAAAACTGTTTTTT. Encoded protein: CSAPGGSNEKLFF.

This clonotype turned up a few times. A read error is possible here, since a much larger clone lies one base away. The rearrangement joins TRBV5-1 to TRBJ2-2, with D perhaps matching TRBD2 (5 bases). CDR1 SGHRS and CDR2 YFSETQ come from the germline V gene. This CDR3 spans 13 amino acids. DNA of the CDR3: TGCGCCAGCAGCTTGGAACAAACCGGGGAGCAGTTTTTT. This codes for CASSLEQTGEQFF.

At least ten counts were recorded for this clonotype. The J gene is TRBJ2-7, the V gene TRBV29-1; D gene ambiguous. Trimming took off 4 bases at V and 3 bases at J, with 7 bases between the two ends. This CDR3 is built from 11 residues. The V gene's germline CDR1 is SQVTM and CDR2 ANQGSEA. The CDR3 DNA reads TGCAGCGTTGGTTCCGGCTACGAGCAGTACTTC. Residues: CSVGSGYEQYF.

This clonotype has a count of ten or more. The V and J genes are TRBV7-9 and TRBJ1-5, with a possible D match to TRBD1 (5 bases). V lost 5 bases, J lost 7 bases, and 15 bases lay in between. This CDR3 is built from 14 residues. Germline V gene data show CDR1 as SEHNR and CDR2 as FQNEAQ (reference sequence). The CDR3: CASSGTGPGQPQHF. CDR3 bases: TGTGCCAGCAGCGGAACAGGTCCTGGGCAGCCCCAGCATTTT.

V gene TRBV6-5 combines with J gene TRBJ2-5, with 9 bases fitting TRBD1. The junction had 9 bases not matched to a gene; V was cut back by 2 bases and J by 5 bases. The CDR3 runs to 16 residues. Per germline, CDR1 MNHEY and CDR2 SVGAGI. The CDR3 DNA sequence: TGTGCCAGCAGTTACGGACAGGGGAGTTTCTTGGAGACCCAGTACTTC. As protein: CASSYGQGSFLETQYF.

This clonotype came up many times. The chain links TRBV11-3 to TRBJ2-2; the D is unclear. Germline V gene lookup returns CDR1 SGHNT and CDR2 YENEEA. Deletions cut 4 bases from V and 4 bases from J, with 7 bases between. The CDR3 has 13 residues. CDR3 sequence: CASSSGPTGELFF. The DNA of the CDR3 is TGTGCCAGCAGCTCCGGCCCCACCGGGGAGCTGTTTTTT.

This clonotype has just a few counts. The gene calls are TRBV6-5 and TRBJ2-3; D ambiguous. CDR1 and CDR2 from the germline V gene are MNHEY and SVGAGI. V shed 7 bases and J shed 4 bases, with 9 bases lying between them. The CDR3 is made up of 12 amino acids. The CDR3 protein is CASISEADTQYF. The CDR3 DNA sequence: TGTGCCAGCATTAGTGAAGCAGATACGCAGTATTTT.

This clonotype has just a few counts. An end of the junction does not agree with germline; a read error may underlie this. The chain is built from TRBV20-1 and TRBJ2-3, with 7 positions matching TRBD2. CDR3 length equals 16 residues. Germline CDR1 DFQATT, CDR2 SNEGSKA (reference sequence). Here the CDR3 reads CSARPRARGSTDTQYF. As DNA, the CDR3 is TGTAGTGCTAGACCGCGCGCGCGGGGGAGCACAGATACGCAGTATTTT.

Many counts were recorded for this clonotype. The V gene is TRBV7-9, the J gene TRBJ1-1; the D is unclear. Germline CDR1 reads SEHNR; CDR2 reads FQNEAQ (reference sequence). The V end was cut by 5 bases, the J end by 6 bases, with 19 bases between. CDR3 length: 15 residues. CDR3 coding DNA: TGTGCCAGCAGCCAGTCACAGTTTTTAAGCCCTGAAGCTTTCTTT. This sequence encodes CASSQSQFLSPEAFF.

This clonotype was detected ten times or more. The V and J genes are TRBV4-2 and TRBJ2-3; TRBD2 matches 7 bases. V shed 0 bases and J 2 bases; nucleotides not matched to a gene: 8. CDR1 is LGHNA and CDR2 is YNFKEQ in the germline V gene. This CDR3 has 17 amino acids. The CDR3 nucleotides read TGTGCCAGCAGCCAAGATCCCGGGGGGAGTCCCACAGATACGCAGTATTTT. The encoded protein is CASSQDPGGSPTDTQYF.

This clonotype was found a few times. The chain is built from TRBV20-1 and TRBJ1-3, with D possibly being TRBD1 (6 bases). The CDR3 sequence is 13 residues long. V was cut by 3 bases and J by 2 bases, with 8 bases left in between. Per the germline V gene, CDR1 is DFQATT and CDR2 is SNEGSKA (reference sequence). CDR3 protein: CSASAGAGNTIYF. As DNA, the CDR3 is TGCAGTGCTAGTGCAGGGGCTGGAAACACCATATATTTT.

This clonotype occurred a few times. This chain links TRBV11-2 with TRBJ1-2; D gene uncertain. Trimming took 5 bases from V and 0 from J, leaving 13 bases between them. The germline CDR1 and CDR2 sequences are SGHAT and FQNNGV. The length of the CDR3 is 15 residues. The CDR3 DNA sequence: TGTGCCAGCAGCCACGTATCTCGAGCTAACTATGGCTACACCTTC. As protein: CASSHVSRANYGYTF.

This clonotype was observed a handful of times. The CDR3 DNA follows: TGCGCCAGCAGTGATCAGTCCCCTATCAGCAATCAGCCCCAGCATTTT. It translates to CASSDQSPISNQPQHF. This chain uses TRBV10-2 with TRBJ1-5; D remains ambiguous. CDR1 WSHSY and CDR2 SAAADI come from the germline V gene. There are 16 residues in the CDR3. V lost 3 bases and J lost 1, with 13 bases in between.

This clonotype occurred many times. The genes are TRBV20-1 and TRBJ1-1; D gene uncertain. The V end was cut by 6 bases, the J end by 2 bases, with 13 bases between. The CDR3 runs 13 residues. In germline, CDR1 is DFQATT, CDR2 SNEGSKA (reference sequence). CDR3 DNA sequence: TGCAGTGCCCGCCTACAGAGTAACACTGAAGCTTTCTTT. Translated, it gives CSARLQSNTEAFF.

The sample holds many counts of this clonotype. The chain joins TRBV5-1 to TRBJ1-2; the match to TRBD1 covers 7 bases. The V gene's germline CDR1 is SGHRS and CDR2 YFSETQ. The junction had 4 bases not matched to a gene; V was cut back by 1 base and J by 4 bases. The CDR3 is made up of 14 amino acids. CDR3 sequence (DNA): TGCGCCAGCAGCTTGCGGGACAGCTTCTATGGCTACACCTTC. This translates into CASSLRDSFYGYTF.

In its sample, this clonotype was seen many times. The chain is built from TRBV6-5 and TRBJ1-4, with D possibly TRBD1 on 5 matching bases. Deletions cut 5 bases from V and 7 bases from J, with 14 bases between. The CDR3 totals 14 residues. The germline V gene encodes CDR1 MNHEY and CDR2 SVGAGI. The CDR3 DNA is TGTGCCAGCAGTCCGACCCAGGGCCGTGAAAAACTGTTTTTT. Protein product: CASSPTQGREKLFF.

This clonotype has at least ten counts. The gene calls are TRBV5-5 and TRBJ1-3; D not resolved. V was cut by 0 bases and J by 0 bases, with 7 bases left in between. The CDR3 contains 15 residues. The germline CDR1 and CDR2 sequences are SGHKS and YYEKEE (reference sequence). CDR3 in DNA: TGTGCCAGCAGCTTGGGTTCCCGCTCTGGAAACACCATATATTTT. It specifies CASSLGSRSGNTIYF. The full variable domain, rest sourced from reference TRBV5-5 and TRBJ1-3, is DAGVTQSPTHLIKTRGQQVTLRCSPISGHKSVSWYQQVLGQGPQFIFQYYEKEERGRGNFPDRFSARQFPNYSSELNVNALLLGDSALYLCASSLGSRSGNTIYFGEGSWLTVV.

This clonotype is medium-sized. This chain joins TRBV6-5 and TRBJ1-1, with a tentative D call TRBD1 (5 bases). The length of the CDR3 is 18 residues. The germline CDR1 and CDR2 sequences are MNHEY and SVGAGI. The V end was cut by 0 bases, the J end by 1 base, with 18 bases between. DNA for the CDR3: TGTGCCAGCAGTTACTCCCGCCTCCGGGGGATTCGGAACACTGAAGCTTTCTTT. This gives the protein CASSYSRLRGIRNTEAFF.

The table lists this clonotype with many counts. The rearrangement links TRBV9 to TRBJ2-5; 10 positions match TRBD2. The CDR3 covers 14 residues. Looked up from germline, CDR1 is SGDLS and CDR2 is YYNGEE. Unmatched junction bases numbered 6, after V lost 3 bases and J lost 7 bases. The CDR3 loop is CASSGTSGLGTQYF. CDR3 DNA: TGTGCCAGCAGCGGGACTAGCGGCTTAGGGACCCAGTACTTC.

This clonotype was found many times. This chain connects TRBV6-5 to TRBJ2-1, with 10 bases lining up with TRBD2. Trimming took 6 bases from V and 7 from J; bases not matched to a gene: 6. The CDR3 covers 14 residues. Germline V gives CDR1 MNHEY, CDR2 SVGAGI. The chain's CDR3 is CASSGLAARNEQFF. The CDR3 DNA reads TGTGCCAGCAGCGGACTAGCGGCACGGAATGAGCAGTTCTTC.

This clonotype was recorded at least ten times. The CDR3 protein is CSVLDRVTDTQYF. For the CDR3, the DNA is TGCAGCGTTCTGGACAGGGTTACAGATACGCAGTATTTT. The chain is built from TRBV29-1 and TRBJ2-3; 8 bases match TRBD1. Germline V CDR1 and CDR2: SQVTM, ANQGSEA. The CDR3 extends over 13 amino acids. The V gene end was trimmed by 5 bases and the J gene end by 3 bases; junction bases not matched to a gene: 4.

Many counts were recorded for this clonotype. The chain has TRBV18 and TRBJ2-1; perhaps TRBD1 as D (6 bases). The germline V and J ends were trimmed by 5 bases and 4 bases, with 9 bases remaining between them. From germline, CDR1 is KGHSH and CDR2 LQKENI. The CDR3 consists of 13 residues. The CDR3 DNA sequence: TGTGCCAGCTCATCCGGACAGTACAATGAGCAGTTCTTC. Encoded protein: CASSSGQYNEQFF. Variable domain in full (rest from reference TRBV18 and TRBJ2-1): NAGVMQNPRHLVRRRGQEARLRCSPMKGHSHVYWYRQLPEEGLKFMVYLQKENIIDESGMPKERFSAEFPKEGPSILRIQQVVRGDSAAYFCASSSGQYNEQFFGPGTRLTVL.